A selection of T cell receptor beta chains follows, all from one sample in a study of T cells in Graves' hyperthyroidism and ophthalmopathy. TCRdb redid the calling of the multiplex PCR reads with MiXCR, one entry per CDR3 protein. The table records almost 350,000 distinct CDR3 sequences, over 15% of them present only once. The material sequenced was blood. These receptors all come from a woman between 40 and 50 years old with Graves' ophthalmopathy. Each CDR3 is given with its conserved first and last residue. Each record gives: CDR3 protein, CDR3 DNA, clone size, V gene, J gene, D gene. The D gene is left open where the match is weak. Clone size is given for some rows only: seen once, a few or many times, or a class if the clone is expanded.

CSASAHGTQWRLEAFF	TGCAGTGCTAGCGCCCACGGGACACAATGGCGGCTTGAAGCTTTCTTT	NA	TRBV20-1	TRBJ1-1	NA
CASSLRAAGQISNQPQHF	TGTGCCAGCAGTTTACGGGCGGCGGGACAGATTAGCAATCAGCCCCAGCATTTT	many	TRBV28	TRBJ1-5	TRBD1
CASSLDRGTQETQYF	TGTGCCAGCAGCTTAGACAGGGGAACTCAAGAGACCCAGTACTTC	many	TRBV11-2	TRBJ2-5	NA
CASSEDRWEWNSNYGYTF	TGTGCCAGCAGCGAAGACAGGTGGGAATGGAATTCTAACTATGGCTACACCTTC	many	TRBV3-1	TRBJ1-2	NA
CASSVAVRPGGSDEQYF	TGCGCCAGCAGCGTGGCCGTTAGGCCAGGGGGTAGCGACGAGCAGTACTTC	many	TRBV5-1	TRBJ2-7	TRBD1
CASSQEGTGMNTEAFF	TGTGCCAGCAGCCAAGAGGGGACGGGTATGAACACTGAAGCTTTCTTT	many	TRBV4-2	TRBJ1-1	NA
CASSFTPTGEIGYTF	TGTGCCAGCAGTTTTACCCCGACAGGGGAGATTGGCTACACCTTC	NA	TRBV27	TRBJ1-2	TRBD1
CSARKPQGFETQYF	TGCAGTGCTAGAAAACCACAGGGTTTCGAGACCCAGTACTTC	many	TRBV20-1	TRBJ2-5	NA
CAWSASQGYEQYF	TGTGCCTGGAGTGCTTCACAGGGCTACGAGCAGTACTTC	NA	TRBV30	TRBJ2-7	NA
CASRDPGAEAFF	TGTGCCAGCAGGGACCCGGGGGCTGAAGCTTTCTTT	many	TRBV6-1	TRBJ1-1	NA
CASRRDGNEQYF	TGCGCCAGCAGGAGAGATGGGAACGAGCAGTACTTC	many	TRBV5-1	TRBJ2-7	NA
CASRPRRGNTGELFF	TGTGCCAGCAGACCCCGGCGGGGGAACACCGGGGAGCTGTTTTTT	many	TRBV6-2/TRBV6-3	TRBJ2-2	NA
CAIRSDRGLRSYEQYF	TGTGCCATCAGATCCGACAGGGGGCTGCGATCCTACGAGCAGTACTTC	many	TRBV10-3	TRBJ2-7	TRBD1
CASSIETGRLNQPQHF	TGTGCCAGTAGTATAGAGACAGGCCGGCTGAATCAGCCCCAGCATTTT	many	TRBV19	TRBJ1-5	NA
CASSFARDRVVEQYF	TGTGCCAGCAGCTTTGCCCGGGACAGGGTAGTCGAGCAGTACTTC	many	TRBV7-2	TRBJ2-7	TRBD1